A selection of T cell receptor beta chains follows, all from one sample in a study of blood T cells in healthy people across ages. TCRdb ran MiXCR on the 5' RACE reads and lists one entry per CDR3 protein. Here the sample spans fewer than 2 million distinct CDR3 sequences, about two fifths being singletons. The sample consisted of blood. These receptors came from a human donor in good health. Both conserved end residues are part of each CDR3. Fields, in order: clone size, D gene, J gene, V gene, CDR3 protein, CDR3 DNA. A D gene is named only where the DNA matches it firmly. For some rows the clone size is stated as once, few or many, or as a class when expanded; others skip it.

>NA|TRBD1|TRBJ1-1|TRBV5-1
CASSWGTEHFKAFF
TGCGCCAGCAGCTGGGGGACAGAGCACTTTAAAGCTTTCTTT
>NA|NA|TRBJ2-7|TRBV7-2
CASSPRERGAYEQYF
TGTGCCAGCAGCCCTAGAGAAAGAGGGGCCTACGAGCAGTACTTC
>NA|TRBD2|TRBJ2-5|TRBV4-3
CASSQETSGGRETQYF
TGCGCCAGCAGCCAAGAGACTAGCGGGGGGAGAGAGACCCAGTACTTC
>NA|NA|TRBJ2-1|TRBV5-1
CASSLALVHHEQFF
TGCGCCAGCAGCTTGGCCTTAGTTCACCATGAGCAGTTCTTC
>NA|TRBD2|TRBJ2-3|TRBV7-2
CASSLDIAGIDTQYF
TGTGCCAGCAGCTTAGATATAGCGGGGATAGATACGCAGTATTTT
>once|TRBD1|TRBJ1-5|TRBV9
CASSETGARNQPQHF
TGTGCCAGCAGCGAAACAGGGGCGAGGAATCAGCCCCAGCATTTT
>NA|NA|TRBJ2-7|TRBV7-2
CASSFRTSSYEQYF
TGTGCCAGCAGCTTCCGGACCAGCTCCTACGAGCAGTACTTC
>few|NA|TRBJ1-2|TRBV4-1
CASSQVLNGGGYTF
TGCGCCAGCAGCCAAGTATTAAACGGAGGCGGCTACACCTTC
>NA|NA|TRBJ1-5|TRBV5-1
CASSVNTNQPQHF
TGCGCCAGCAGCGTCAACACAAATCAGCCCCAGCATTTT
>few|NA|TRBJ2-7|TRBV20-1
CSASRPRRAIRSYEQYF
TGCAGTGCTAGTCGCCCAAGGCGGGCAATCCGCTCCTACGAGCAGTACTTC
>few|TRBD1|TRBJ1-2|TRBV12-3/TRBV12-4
CASRALGQGDGYTF
TGTGCCAGCAGGGCTCTGGGACAGGGTGATGGCTACACCTTC
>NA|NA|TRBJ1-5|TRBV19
CASSSLLGNNQPQHF
TGTGCCAGTAGTAGTCTTTTAGGCAACAATCAGCCCCAGCATTTT
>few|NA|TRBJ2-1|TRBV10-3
CAISALDEQFF
TGTGCCATCAGTGCCTTAGATGAGCAGTTCTTC
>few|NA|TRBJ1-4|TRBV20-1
CSASPQGGKLFF
TGCAGTGCTAGCCCCCAGGGAGGAAAACTGTTTTTT
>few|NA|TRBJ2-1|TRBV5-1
CASSPMSGTLTYNEQFF
TGCGCCAGCAGCCCTATGTCCGGGACCCTAACGTACAATGAGCAGTTCTTC
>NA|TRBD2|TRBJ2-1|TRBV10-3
CASRGGRGMDEQFF
TGTGCCTCCCGGGGGGGGAGGGGAATGGATGAGCAGTTCTTC
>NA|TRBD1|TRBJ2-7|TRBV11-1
CASSPSRTGTSYEQYF
TGTGCCAGCAGCCCTTCCCGGACAGGGACCTCCTACGAGCAGTACTTC
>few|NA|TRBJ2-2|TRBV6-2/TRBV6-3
CASSYAGELFF
TGTGCCAGCAGTTACGCCGGGGAGCTGTTTTTT
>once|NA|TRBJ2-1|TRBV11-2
CASSLVGNQVNEQFF
TGTGCCAGCAGCTTGGTCGGGAACCAGGTCAATGAGCAGTTCTTC
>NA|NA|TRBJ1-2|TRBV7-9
CASSLPNGHSRAYGYTF
TGTGCCAGCAGCTTACCTAACGGACACTCCAGGGCCTATGGCTACACCTTC
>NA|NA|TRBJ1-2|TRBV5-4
CASSSRSGIPYGYTF
TGTGCCAGCAGCTCGCGATCGGGGATTCCATATGGCTACACCTTC
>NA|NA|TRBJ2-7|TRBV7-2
CASSLATAIPYEQYF
TGTGCCAGCAGCTTAGCCACAGCCATCCCCTACGAGCAGTACTTC
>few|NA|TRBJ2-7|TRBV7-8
CASSLMSPGNGGEQYF
TGTGCCAGCAGCTTAATGTCTCCCGGGAATGGGGGCGAGCAGTACTTC
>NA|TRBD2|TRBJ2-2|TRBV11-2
CASSLRAGETGELFF
TGTGCCAGCAGCTTACGGGCGGGGGAGACCGGGGAGCTGTTTTTT
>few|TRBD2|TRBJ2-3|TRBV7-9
CASSSSSGVLDTQYF
TGTGCCAGCAGCTCATCTAGCGGGGTCTTAGATACGCAGTATTTT
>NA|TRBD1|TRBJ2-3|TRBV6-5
CASSYSDRGETDTQYF
TGTGCCAGCAGTTACTCGGACAGGGGAGAAACAGATACGCAGTATTTT
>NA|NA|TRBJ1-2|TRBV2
CASTVGADGYTF
TGTGCCAGCACGGTGGGGGCTGATGGCTACACCTTC
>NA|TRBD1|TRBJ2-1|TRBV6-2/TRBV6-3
CASSYSGFEGASMYNEQFF
TGTGCCAGCAGTTACTCGGGGTTTGAGGGGGCCTCCATGTACAATGAGCAGTTCTTC
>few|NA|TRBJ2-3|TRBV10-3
CAISERRESDTQYF
TGTGCCATCAGTGAACGGAGGGAATCAGATACGCAGTATTTT
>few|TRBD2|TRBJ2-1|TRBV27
CASSPPPWTSGGYNEQFF
TGTGCCAGCAGTCCACCTCCCTGGACTAGCGGGGGTTACAATGAGCAGTTCTTC
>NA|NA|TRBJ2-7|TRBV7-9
CASSLEGQAEQYF
TGTGCCAGCAGCTTAGAAGGTCAGGCAGAGCAGTACTTC
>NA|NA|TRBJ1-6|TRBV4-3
CASSQESGTGSSYNSPLHF
TGCGCCAGCAGCCAAGAGAGCGGAACAGGGAGCTCCTATAATTCACCCCTCCACTTT
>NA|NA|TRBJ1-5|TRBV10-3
CAISEDQSNQPQHF
TGTGCCATCAGTGAAGACCAAAGCAATCAGCCCCAGCATTTT
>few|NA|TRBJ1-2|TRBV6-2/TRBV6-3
CASSYGEISNYGYTF
TGTGCCAGCAGTTATGGGGAGATATCTAACTATGGCTACACCTTC
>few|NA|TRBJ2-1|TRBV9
CASSGRETNLEQFF
TGTGCCAGCAGCGGTCGAGAAACTAACCTTGAGCAGTTCTTC
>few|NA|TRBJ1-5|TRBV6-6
CASSYRDGQPQHF
TGTGCCAGCAGTTACCGGGATGGGCAGCCCCAGCATTTT
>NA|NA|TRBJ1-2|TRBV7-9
CASSFDGLYGYTF
TGTGCCAGCAGCTTCGACGGGCTCTATGGCTACACCTTC
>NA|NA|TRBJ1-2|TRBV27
CASSLLFDPRYYGYTF
TGTGCCAGCAGTTTATTATTCGATCCCCGCTACTATGGCTACACCTTC
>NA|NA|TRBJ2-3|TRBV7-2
CASQMDYTGTQYF
TGTGCCAGCCAAATGGACTACACAGGTACGCAGTATTTT
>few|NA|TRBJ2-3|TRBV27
CASSFVGGTDTQYF
TGTGCCAGCAGTTTTGTGGGTGGAACAGATACGCAGTATTTT
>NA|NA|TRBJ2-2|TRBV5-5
CASSSGLMNTGELFF
TGTGCCAGCAGCTCGGGACTTATGAACACCGGGGAGCTGTTTTTT
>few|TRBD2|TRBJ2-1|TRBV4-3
CASSRGGNGLAETNEQFF
TGCGCCAGCAGCCGAGGAGGAAACGGACTAGCGGAAACCAATGAGCAGTTCTTC
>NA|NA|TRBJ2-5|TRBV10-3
CAISESGNNEQYF
TGTGCCATCAGTGAATCAGGGAACAATGAGCAGTACTTC
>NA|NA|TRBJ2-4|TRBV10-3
CAIRGASYNEQYF
TGTGCCATCAGGGGGGCGTCCTACAATGAGCAGTACTTC
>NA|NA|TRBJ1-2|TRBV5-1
CASTRGTEGGGYTF
TGCGCCAGCACCCGAGGAACAGAAGGAGGTGGCTACACCTTC
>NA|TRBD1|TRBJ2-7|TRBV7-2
CASSLAGGDRGHEQYF
TGTGCCAGCAGCTTAGCTGGGGGGGACAGGGGGCACGAGCAGTACTTC
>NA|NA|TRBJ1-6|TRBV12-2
CASRTRGTANSPLHF
TGTGCAAGTCGCACCCGGGGGACGGCGAATTCACCCCTCCACTTT
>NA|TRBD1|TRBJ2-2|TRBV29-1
CSVRGTGRDTGELFF
TGCAGCGTGAGGGGGACAGGGCGGGACACCGGGGAGCTGTTTTTT
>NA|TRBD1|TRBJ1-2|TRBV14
CASSQEGGQRHGHTF
TGTGCCAGCAGCCAAGAGGGGGGACAGCGCCATGGCCACACCTTC
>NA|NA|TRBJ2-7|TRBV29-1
CSVEDFPSYEQYF
TGCAGCGTTGAAGATTTCCCATCCTACGAGCAGTACTTC
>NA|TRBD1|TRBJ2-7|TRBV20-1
CSARTGGSYNEQYF
TGCAGTGCTAGGACAGGGGGCTCCTACAATGAGCAGTACTTC
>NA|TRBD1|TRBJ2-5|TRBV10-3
CAISEARLTGKDPETQYF
TGTGCCATCAGTGAGGCAAGACTGACAGGGAAGGACCCAGAGACCCAGTACTTC
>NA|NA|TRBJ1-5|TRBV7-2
CASSLGPPWPQHF
TGTGCCAGCAGCTTAGGCCCCCCCTGGCCCCAGCATTTT
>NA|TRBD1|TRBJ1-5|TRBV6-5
CASSRDREFVPQHF
TGTGCCAGCAGTAGGGACAGGGAGTTCGTCCCCCAGCATTTT